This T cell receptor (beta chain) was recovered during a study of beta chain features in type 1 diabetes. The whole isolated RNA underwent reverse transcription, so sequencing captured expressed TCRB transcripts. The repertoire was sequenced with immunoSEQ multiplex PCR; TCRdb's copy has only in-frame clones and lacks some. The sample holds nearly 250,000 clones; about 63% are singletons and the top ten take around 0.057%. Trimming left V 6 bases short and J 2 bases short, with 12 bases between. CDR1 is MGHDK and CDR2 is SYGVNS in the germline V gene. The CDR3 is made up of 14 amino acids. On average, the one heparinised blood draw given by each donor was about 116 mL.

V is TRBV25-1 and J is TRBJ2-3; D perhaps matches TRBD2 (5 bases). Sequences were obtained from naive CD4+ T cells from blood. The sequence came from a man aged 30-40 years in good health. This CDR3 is CASSPGLSTDTQYF. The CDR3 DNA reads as TGTGCCAGCAGCCCCGGACTCTCCACAGATACGCAGTATTTT.